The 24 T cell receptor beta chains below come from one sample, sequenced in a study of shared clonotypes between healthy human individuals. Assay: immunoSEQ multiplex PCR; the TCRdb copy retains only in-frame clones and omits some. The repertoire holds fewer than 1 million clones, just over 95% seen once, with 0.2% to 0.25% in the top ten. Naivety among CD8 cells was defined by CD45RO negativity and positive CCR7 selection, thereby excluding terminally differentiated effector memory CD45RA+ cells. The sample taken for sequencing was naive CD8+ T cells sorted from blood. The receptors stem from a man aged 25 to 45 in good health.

The CDR3 spells CASSRGGEYSGANVLTF. The DNA for the CDR3 is TGTGCCAGCAGTAGAGGAGGAGAATACTCTGGGGCCAACGTCCTGACTTTC. This chain connects TRBV7-6 to TRBJ2-6; D may be TRBD2 (5 bases). This CDR3 has 17 residues. Trimming stripped 6 bases from V and 0 bases from J, with 15 bases between. The germline V gene encodes CDR1 SGHVS and CDR2 FNYEAQ.

CDR3 DNA sequence: TGCAGCGTTGAAGATGCTACAGGGAACGAGCAGTACTTC. It is translated as CSVEDATGNEQYF. The V gene is TRBV29-1, the J gene TRBJ2-7, with D perhaps matching TRBD1 (6 bases). This CDR3 is 13 amino acids long. Trimming took 0 bases from V and 5 from J, leaving 11 bases between them. Per the germline V gene, CDR1 is SQVTM and CDR2 is ANQGSEA.

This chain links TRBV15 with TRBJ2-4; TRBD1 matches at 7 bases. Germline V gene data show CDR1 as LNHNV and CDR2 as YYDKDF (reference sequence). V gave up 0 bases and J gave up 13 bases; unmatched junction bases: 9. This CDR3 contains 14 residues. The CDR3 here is CATSRDGSPGQQYF. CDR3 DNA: TGTGCCACCAGCAGAGATGGGTCACCGGGACAGCAGTACTTC.

For the CDR3, the DNA is TGTGCCAGCAGTTTGATATCTAAGTCTACTGAAGCTTTCTTT. Translation gives CASSLISKSTEAFF. The chain uses TRBV27 and TRBJ1-1; D unclear. Trimming removed 3 bases from V and 5 bases from J, with 13 bases in between. The CDR3 totals 14 residues. Germline CDR1 MNHEY, CDR2 SMNVEV (reference sequence).

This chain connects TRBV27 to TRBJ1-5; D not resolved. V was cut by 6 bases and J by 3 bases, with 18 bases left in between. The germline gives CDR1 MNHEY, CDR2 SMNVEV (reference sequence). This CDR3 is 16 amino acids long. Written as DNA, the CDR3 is TGTGCCAGCAGCCCTGACTCGTATAGTAACAATCAGCCCCAGCATTTT. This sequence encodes CASSPDSYSNNQPQHF.

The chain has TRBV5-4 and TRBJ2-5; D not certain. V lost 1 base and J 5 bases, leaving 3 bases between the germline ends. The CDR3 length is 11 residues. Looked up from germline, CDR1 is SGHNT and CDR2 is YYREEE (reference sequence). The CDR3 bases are TGTGCCAGCAGCTTGTATGAGACCCAGTACTTC. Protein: CASSLYETQYF.

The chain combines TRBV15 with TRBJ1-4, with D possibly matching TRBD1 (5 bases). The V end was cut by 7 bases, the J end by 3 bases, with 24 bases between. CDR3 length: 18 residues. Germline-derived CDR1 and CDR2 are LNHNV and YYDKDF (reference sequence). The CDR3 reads CATTTGGQGVVSNEKLFF. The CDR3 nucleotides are TGTGCCACCACCACGGGAGGGCAGGGTGTGGTGTCTAATGAAAAACTGTTTTTT.

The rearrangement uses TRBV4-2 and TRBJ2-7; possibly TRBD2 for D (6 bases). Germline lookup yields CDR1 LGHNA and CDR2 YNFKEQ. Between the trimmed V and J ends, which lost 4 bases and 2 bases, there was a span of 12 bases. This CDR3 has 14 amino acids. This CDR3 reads CASSPRRDPYEQYF. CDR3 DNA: TGTGCCAGCAGCCCGCGGCGGGACCCCTACGAGCAGTACTTC.

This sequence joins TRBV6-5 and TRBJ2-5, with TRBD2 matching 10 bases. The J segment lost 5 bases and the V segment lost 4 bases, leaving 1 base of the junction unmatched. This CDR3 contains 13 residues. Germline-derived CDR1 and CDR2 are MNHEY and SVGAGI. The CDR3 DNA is TGTGCCAGCAGTTCGGGACTAGCGGAGACCCAGTACTTC. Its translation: CASSSGLAETQYF.

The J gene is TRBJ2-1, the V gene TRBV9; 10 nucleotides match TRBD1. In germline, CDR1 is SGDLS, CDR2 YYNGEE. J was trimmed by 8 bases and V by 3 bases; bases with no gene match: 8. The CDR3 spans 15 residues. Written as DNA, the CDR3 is TGTGCCAGCAGCGGCCGGGACAGGGGTCTCCATGAGCAGTTCTTC. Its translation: CASSGRDRGLHEQFF.

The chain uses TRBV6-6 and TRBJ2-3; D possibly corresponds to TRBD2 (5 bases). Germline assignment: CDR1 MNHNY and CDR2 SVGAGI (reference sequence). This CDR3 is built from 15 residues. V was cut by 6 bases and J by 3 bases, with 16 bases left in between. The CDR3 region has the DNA TGTGCCAGCAGCTTCCAGCGGACGGTGACAGATACGCAGTATTTT. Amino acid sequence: CASSFQRTVTDTQYF.

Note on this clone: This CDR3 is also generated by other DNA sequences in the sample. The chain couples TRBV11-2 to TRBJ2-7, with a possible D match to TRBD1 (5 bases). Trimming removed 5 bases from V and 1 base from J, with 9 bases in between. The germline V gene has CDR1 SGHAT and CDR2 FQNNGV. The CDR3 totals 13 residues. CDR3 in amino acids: CASSLDSSYEQYF. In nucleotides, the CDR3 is TGTGCCAGCAGCCTCGACAGTTCCTACGAGCAGTACTTC.

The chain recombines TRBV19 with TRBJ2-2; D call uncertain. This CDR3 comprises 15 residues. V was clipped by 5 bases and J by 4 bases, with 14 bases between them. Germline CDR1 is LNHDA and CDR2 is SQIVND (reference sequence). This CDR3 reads CASSPSVRGTGELFF. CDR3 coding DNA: TGTGCCAGTAGTCCCTCGGTACGCGGCACCGGGGAGCTGTTTTTT. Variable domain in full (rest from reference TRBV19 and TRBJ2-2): DGGITQSPKYLFRKEGQNVTLSCEQNLNHDAMYWYRQDPGQGLRLIYYSQIVNDFQKGDIAEGYSVSREKKESFPLTVTSAQKNPTAFYLCASSPSVRGTGELFFGEGSRLTVL.

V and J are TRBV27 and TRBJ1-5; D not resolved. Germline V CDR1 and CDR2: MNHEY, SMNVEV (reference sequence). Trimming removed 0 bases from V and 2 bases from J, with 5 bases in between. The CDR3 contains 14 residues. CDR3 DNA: TGTGCCAGCAGTTTATCGCTGGGCAATCAGCCCCAGCATTTT. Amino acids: CASSLSLGNQPQHF.

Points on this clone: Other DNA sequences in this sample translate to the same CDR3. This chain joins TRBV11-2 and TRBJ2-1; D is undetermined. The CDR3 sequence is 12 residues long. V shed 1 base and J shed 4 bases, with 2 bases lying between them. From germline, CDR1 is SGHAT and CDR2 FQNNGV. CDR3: CASSLAYNEQFF. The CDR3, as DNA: TGTGCCAGCAGCTTAGCATACAATGAGCAGTTCTTC.

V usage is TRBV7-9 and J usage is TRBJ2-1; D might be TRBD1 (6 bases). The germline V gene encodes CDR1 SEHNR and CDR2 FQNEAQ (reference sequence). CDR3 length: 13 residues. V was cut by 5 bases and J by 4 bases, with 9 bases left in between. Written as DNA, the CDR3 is TGTGCCAGCAGCGGACAGCGGTACAATGAGCAGTTCTTC. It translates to CASSGQRYNEQFF.

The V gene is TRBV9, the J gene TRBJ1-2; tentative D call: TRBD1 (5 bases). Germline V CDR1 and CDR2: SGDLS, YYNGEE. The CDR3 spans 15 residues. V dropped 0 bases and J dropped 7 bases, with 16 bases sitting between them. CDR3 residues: CASSVGWTPGGGYTF. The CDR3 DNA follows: TGTGCCAGCAGCGTAGGTTGGACACCGGGCGGTGGCTACACCTTC.

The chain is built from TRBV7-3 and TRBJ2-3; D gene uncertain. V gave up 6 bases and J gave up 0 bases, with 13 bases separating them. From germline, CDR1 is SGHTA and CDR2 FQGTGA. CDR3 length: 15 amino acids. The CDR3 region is CASRSSVSSTDTQYF. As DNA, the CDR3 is TGTGCCAGCAGGTCGTCGGTCTCTAGCACAGATACGCAGTATTTT.

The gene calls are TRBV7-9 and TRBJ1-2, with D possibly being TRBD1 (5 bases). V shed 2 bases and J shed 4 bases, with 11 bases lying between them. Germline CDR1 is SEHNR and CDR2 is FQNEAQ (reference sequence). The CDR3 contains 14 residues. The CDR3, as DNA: TGTGCCAGCAGCTTAAGCAGGGCGGTCTATGGCTACACCTTC. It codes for CASSLSRAVYGYTF.

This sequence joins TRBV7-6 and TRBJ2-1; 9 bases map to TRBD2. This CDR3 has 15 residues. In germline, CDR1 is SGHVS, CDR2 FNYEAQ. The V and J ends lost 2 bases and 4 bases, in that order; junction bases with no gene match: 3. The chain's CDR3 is CASSLLAGNYNEQFF. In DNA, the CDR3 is TGTGCCAGCAGCTTACTAGCGGGAAATTACAATGAGCAGTTCTTC.

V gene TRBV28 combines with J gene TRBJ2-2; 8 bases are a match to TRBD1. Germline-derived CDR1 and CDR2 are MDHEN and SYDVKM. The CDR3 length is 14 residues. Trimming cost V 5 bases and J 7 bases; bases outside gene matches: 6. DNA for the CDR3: TGTGCCAGCAGTCTACAGGGGGTCGGCGGGGAGCTGTTTTTT. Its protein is CASSLQGVGGELFF.

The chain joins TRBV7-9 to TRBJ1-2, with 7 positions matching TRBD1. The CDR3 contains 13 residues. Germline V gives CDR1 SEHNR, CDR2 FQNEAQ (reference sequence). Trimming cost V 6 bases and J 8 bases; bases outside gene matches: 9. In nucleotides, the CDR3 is TGTGCCAGCAGAAATGACAGGGTAGGAGGCTACACCTTC. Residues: CASRNDRVGGYTF.

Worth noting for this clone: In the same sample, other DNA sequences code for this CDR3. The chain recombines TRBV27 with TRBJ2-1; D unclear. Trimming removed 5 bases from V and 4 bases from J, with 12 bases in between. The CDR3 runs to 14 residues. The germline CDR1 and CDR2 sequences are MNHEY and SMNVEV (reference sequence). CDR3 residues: CASSPWTDYNEQFF. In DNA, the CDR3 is TGTGCCAGCAGTCCCTGGACCGATTACAATGAGCAGTTCTTC.

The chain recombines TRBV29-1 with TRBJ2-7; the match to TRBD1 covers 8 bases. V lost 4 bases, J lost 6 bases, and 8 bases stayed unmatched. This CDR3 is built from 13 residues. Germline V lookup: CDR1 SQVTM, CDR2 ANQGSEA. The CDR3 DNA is TGCAGCGTTGGAAGGCAGGGGGCGGGCGAGCAGTACTTC. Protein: CSVGRQGAGEQYF.